Each of the 2 T cell receptor beta chains below was sequenced from the same sample in a study of blood T cell repertoires in COVID-19. This table comes from immunoSEQ multiplex PCR, and its TCRdb copy is limited to in-frame clones, with some not included. This sample has 100,000 to 120,000 clones, with about 70% found just once. Sequences were obtained from peripheral blood. The source of these receptors is a woman aged 60-70 years with acute or convalescent COVID-19.

This chain links TRBV7-7 with TRBJ1-1; 8 positions match TRBD1. Germline lookup yields CDR1 SSHAT and CDR2 FNYEAQ (reference sequence). The CDR3 is made up of 15 amino acids. With V trimmed by 4 bases and J by 4 bases, 8 bases remained unmatched. The CDR3 DNA follows: TGTGCCAGCAGCTCCAGGGGGCGCCGGGTCACTGAAGCTTTCTTT. Its protein is CASSSRGRRVTEAFF.

The chain recombines TRBV7-2 with TRBJ1-6; tentative D call: TRBD1 (5 bases). The V end was cut by 1 base, the J end by 9 bases, with 13 bases between. The germline CDR1 and CDR2 sequences are SGHTA and FQGNSA. The CDR3 totals 15 residues. Written as DNA, the CDR3 is TGTGCCAGCAGCTTAGGGCAGGGAACGGGTTCACCCCTCCACTTT. Residues: CASSLGQGTGSPLHF.